The T cell receptor beta chain under discussion was sequenced for a study of blood T cell repertoires in COVID-19. Study as a whole: Acute and convalescent COVID-19 specimens originated in the United States, Italy and Spain. T cells, B-cell-depleted T cells, or PBMCs provided the cDNA or gDNA that served as material.

Authors' processing steps: For nucleated cells, counts were estimated from reference gene primer amplification. Data came from immunoSEQ multiplex PCR; TCRdb stores just in-frame clones and leaves some out. V, J and clone size are those of that table, while D and trimming were read from the DNA. The data contain about 70,000 clones, around 76% of them singletons. In germline, CDR1 is SGHVS, CDR2 FNYEAQ. The CDR3 totals 15 residues. The V gene end was trimmed by 3 bases and the J gene end by 4 bases; junction bases not matched to a gene: 5. The gene calls are TRBV7-6 and TRBJ2-3, with 9 bases matching TRBD1. Sequencing used peripheral blood. This receptor was obtained from a woman of 80 years or more with active or convalescent COVID-19. CDR3 in DNA: TGTGCCAGCAGCTTGACAGGGGGGTTGGCAGATACGCAGTATTTT. As protein: CASSLTGGLADTQYF.